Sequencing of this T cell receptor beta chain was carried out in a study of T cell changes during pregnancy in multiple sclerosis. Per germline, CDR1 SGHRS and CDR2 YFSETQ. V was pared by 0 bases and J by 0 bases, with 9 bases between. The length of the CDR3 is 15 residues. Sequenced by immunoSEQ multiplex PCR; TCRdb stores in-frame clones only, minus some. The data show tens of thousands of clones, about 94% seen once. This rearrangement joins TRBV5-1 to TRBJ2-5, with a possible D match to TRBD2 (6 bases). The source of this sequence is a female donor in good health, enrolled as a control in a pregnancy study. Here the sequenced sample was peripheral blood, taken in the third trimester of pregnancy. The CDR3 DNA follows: TGCGCCAGCAGCTTGGCCGGGGGAAACCAAGAGACCCAGTACTTC. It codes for CASSLAGGNQETQYF.